These 14 T cell receptor beta chains came from one sample sequenced in a study of T cell responses to AZD1222 COVID-19 vaccine. Assay: immunoSEQ multiplex PCR; the TCRdb copy retains only in-frame clones and omits some. The top ten hold 6% to 8.5% of the sample, which has about 180,000 clones, 85% to 90% seen once. The source was peripheral blood, collected on day 0 of AZD1222 vaccination. These receptors all stem from an adult in good health.

This chain's CDR3 is CASSQGSPSYEQYF. For the CDR3, the DNA is TGTGCCAGCAGCCAAGGGAGTCCCTCCTACGAGCAGTACTTC. The chain is built from TRBV4-2 and TRBJ2-7; unclear D gene. The V gene lost 1 base and the J gene lost 0 bases, with 7 bases spanning the gap. From germline, CDR1 is LGHNA and CDR2 YNFKEQ. There are 14 residues in the CDR3.

This chain uses TRBV5-4 with TRBJ2-3; a possible D gene is TRBD2 (6 bases). Trimming stripped 5 bases from V and 3 bases from J, with 10 bases between. Germline V lookup: CDR1 SGHNT, CDR2 YYREEE (reference sequence). The length of the CDR3 is 13 residues. In DNA, the CDR3 is TGTGCCAGCAGTTGGGGAGGTACAGATACGCAGTATTTT. Translated, it gives CASSWGGTDTQYF.

V is TRBV6-5 and J is TRBJ1-3; a weak D match, TRBD1 (5 bases). This CDR3 is 13 amino acids long. Germline V gene data show CDR1 as MNHEY and CDR2 as SVGAGI. The ends were cut back, 5 bases at V and 4 bases at J, with 9 bases in the middle. CDR3 amino acids: CASSMGGGNTIYF. In nucleotides, the CDR3 is TGTGCCAGCAGTATGGGGGGAGGAAACACCATATATTTT.

This clone was detected once. The chain uses TRBV23-1 and TRBJ2-1, with 10 bases fitting TRBD2. TRBV23-1 is noted as an ORF with a role that remains uncertain. This CDR3 is built from 15 residues. V dropped 3 bases and J dropped 6; count of bases not matched to a gene: 5. As DNA, the CDR3 is TGCGCCAGCAGTCAGGAGCGGGGGGGCCGCAATGAGCAGTTCTTC. This encodes CASSQERGGRNEQFF.

The J gene is TRBJ2-2, the V gene TRBV29-1, with D possibly being TRBD2 (6 bases). The germline CDR1 and CDR2 sequences are SQVTM and ANQGSEA. CDR3 length: 12 residues. V was cut by 7 bases and J by 0 bases, with 6 bases left in between. The DNA for the CDR3 is TGCAGCGGGGGGGCGAACACCGGGGAGCTGTTTTTT. It yields the protein CSGGANTGELFF.

This clone has only one observation. V usage is TRBV12-3 or TRBV12-4 and J usage is TRBJ2-1; 7 bases line up with TRBD2. This CDR3 region has 13 residues. V was pared by 6 bases and J by 6 bases, with 5 bases of the junction left unmatched. As DNA, the CDR3 is TGTGCCAGCAGCTATGGGACTACCAATGAGCAGTTCTTC. It is translated as CASSYGTTNEQFF.

This clone was detected a few times. V gene TRBV2 combines with J gene TRBJ2-7; 8 nucleotides align to TRBD2. Trimming took 4 bases from V and 4 from J; bases not matched to a gene: 9. In germline, CDR1 is SNHLY, CDR2 FYNNEI. CDR3 length: 15 residues. CDR3 region: CASSGGGSGEYEQYF. The CDR3 coding sequence is TGTGCCAGCAGTGGAGGGGGTAGCGGGGAATACGAGCAGTACTTC.

CDR3: CASSFGLAGSETQYF. As DNA, the CDR3 is TGTGCCAGCAGCTTCGGACTAGCGGGGAGCGAGACCCAGTACTTC. This chain links TRBV7-9 with TRBJ2-5; 12 positions match TRBD2. CDR1 and CDR2 (germline): SEHNR, FQNEAQ (reference sequence). J lost 5 bases, V lost 3 bases, and 4 bases had no gene match. The CDR3 has 15 amino acids.

The chain joins TRBV11-1 to TRBJ2-1, with D maybe TRBD2 (6 bases). The germline V gene has CDR1 SGHAT and CDR2 FQDESV (reference sequence). Between the trimmed V and J ends, which lost 5 bases and 1 base, there was a span of 15 bases. CDR3 size: 16 residues. The CDR3: CASSPVSGDSYNEQFF. DNA for the CDR3: TGTGCCAGCAGCCCCGTTAGCGGCGATTCCTACAATGAGCAGTTCTTC.

A note on this clone: The same CDR3 is also encoded by other DNA sequences in this sample. This chain uses TRBV9 with TRBJ2-2, with 9 bases fitting TRBD2. The CDR3 runs to 19 residues. Trimming cost V 3 bases and J 5 bases; bases outside gene matches: 17. Germline V CDR1 and CDR2: SGDLS, YYNGEE. The chain's CDR3 is CASSALPGLAGGRTGELFF. Here the CDR3 DNA reads TGTGCCAGCAGCGCCTTGCCTGGACTCGCGGGGGGGAGAACCGGGGAGCTGTTTTTT.

As concerns this clone: The junction differs from germline at one of its ends, possibly a read error. The gene calls are TRBV18 and TRBJ1-2; D uncertain. CDR1 and CDR2 from the germline V gene are KGHSH and LQKENI. CDR3 length equals 12 residues. The CDR3 DNA reads TGTGCCAGCTCACCACAGAAAGACACCCGGGACTTC. It encodes CASSPQKDTRDF.

V gene TRBV12-1 combines with J gene TRBJ2-2; the D segment call TRBD2 is taken from the table without a DNA check. TRBV12-1 is recorded as a pseudogene. This CDR3 has 21 amino acids. The CDR3 coding sequence is TGTGCCAGCAGCTTAAGGACTAGCGGGGGGAACCCTACTACGAACACCGGGGAGCTGTTTTTT. It codes for CASSLRTSGGNPTTNTGELFF.

The CDR3 is CASSKEQGGDGYTF. The CDR3 DNA is TGTGCCAGCAGCAAAGAACAGGGAGGGGATGGCTACACCTTC. The V gene is TRBV21-1, the J gene TRBJ1-2. TRBV21-1 is annotated as a pseudogene. The CDR3 is 14 amino acids.

The chain employs TRBV30 and TRBJ1-5; D may be TRBD1 (6 bases). V lost 4 bases and J lost 5, with 12 bases in between. Per the germline V gene, CDR1 is GTSNPN and CDR2 is SVGIG (reference sequence). The CDR3 is 13 amino acids. CDR3 sequence: CAWTERGDQPQHF. CDR3 bases: TGTGCCTGGACGGAGAGGGGGGATCAGCCCCAGCATTTT.